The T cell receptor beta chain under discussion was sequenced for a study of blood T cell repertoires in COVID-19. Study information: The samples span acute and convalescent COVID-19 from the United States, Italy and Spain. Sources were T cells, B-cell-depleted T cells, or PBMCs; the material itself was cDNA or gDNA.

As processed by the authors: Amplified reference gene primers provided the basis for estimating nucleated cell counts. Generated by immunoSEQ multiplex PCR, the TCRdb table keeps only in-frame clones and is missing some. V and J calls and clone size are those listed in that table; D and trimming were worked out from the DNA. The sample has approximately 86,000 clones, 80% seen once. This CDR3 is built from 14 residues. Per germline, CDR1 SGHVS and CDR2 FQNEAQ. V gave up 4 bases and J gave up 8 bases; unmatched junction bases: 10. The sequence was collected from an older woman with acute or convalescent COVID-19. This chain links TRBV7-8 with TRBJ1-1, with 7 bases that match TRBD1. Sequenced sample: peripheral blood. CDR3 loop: CASSSSGGLIEAFF. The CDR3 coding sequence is TGTGCCAGCAGCTCCTCAGGGGGGCTAATCGAAGCTTTCTTT.